This TCR beta chain originates from a study of technical replicates of blood from a handful of donors. The repertoire was sequenced with immunoSEQ multiplex PCR; TCRdb's copy has only in-frame clones and lacks some. The data show roughly 100,000 clones, under 96% seen once. The germline gives CDR1 SGHRS, CDR2 YFSETQ. Trimming took 4 bases from V and 3 from J, leaving 13 bases between them. The CDR3 runs 14 residues. The specimen was T cells isolated from PBMCs. The gene calls are TRBV5-1 and TRBJ1-2; TRBD1 might be the D (5 bases). The receptor was isolated from a human donor in good health. The CDR3 reads CASSARGQDYGYTF. DNA for the CDR3: TGCGCCAGCAGCGCAAGGGGTCAGGACTATGGCTACACCTTC. Full variable domain (rest looked up from reference TRBV5-1 and TRBJ1-2): KAGVTQTPRYLIKTRGQQVTLSCSPISGHRSVSWYQQTPGQGLQFLFEYFSETQRNKGNFPGRFSGRQFSNSRSEMNVSTLELGDSALYLCASSARGQDYGYTFGSGTRLTVV.